This T cell receptor beta chain was recorded in a study of response to subunit inactivated influenza vaccine. The study's findings and limits: Every seasonal influenza vaccination brings in few new T cells, the authors suggested.

With respect to this clonotype: The target antigen is unknown.

Germline V gene sequence: CDR1 MNHEY, CDR2 SMNVEV (reference sequence). Trimming removed 1 base at V and 2 bases at J, with 10 bases between. CDR3 size: 15 residues. Each CDR3 protein gets one entry after TCRdb re-called the RT-PCR reads with MiXCR. The sample has roughly 710,000 distinct CDR3 sequences; 14% are singletons. Sequences were derived from PBMCs from blood, sampled around 14 days before vaccination. The V call is TRBV27, the J call TRBJ2-3, with D perhaps TRBD2 (6 bases). The receptor was isolated from a man in his fifties who received an inactivated influenza vaccine. The CDR3 coding sequence is TGTGCCAGCAGTTTATTTGGCGGGATCACAGATACGCAGTATTTT. It encodes CASSLFGGITDTQYF.